The T cell receptor (beta chain) under discussion was sequenced for a study of shared clonotypes between healthy human individuals. Overall study results and limits: The study found lower generation probabilities in non-shared clonotypes than in those shared by all four donors.

Using immunoSEQ multiplex PCR, the repertoire was profiled, and TCRdb retains in-frame clones only, with some absent. The sample contains over a million clones, more than 75% of which appear only once. CDR1 is GTSNPN, CDR2 SVGIG, per germline (reference sequence). This CDR3 is 14 amino acids long. The J segment lost 5 bases and the V segment lost 7 bases, leaving 3 bases of the junction unmatched. This clone appeared a few times. Its antigen is not identified. The sequenced material came from memory CD4+ T cells from PBMCs. Sample subset: CD45RA-negative fraction. The chain carries TRBV30 and TRBJ2-2, with 14 bases fitting TRBD2. This sequence originates from a man aged 18 to 30 in good health. Some clones in this sample may be carry-over from other donors' samples. The CDR3: CASGTSGSTGELFF. The CDR3 DNA is TGTGCCTCGGGGACTAGCGGGAGTACCGGGGAGCTGTTTTTT.